This paragraph covers one T cell receptor (beta chain) sequence. The antigen it binds to is not known. Base qualities were left out, and no much larger clone turns up one base away. The source of the sample is a study of early T cells in non-severe SARS-CoV-2 infection (dated by TCRdb to the early 2020s). Background for the entire study: Bulk RNA from unsorted whole blood was used for TCR sequencing, so alpha and beta chains could not be paired.

Library preparation was by 5' RACE. The run used a NextSeq 500. In the TCR library protocol, unique molecular identifiers were attached to individual cDNA molecules to correct for PCR bias and sequencing error. Sequencing covered both TCR alpha and beta chains, and within each sample the abundances of alpha and beta sequences were tightly co-correlated. For the original study's pipeline: Decombinator V4 was used to annotate the V gene, J gene and CDR3 of the TCR sequences. TCRs were defined as expanded if a significant change between any two time points was detected under a Poisson model with p below 0.0001. TCR abundances were normalised to the total number of TCRs sequenced per sample and expressed as counts per million. MAIT TCRs were defined by TRAV1-2 paired with TRAJ12, TRAJ20 or TRAJ33, and iNKT TCRs by TRAV10 paired with TRAJ18. VDJdb, accessed 1 November 2021, was searched for CMV, EBV and SARS-CoV-2 annotated TCRs, with TCRs annotated for multiple antigens excluded. The public sequencing data were trimmed at Q25 with fastp and processed into clonotypes with MiXCR by TCRdb, which kept only in-frame beta chains. Rows are unified per CDR3 protein, each entry keeping the most common DNA and genes. For this entry, the V and J calls and clone size follow TCRdb and not the study's own pipeline. Within this sample are about 77,000 distinct CDR3 sequences, with around 17% of them counted one time only. 2.9% of the sample goes to the ten largest clones.

V is shortened by 5 bases, J by 3 bases, and the region joining them spans 17 bases. The CDR3 sequence holds 15 residues, the cysteine and phenylalanine included. Of all the DNA, just the CDR3 is kept, 45 bases in frame from base 1. CDR1 is given as LNHDA and CDR2 as SQIVND, both from the germline V gene (reference sequence). Results and caveats for the whole study, not just this receptor: Matching against VDJdb was skewed toward anti-spike CD8 responses, likely underestimated virus-specific expansions, and missed private and CD4 specificities.

This was a case-control study nested in a cohort of healthcare workers in London, UK, who had nasopharyngeal swab PCR tests and blood samples taken every week. Healthcare workers were enrolled in the week of the UK lockdown, from 23 to 31 March 2020, and were followed every week for up to 16 weeks. The source is an adult who was a healthcare worker with PCR-confirmed SARS-CoV-2 infection or an uninfected control (not recorded which). In this chain, TRBV19 is recombined with TRBJ2-7; the D gene is tentatively TRBD1 or TRBD2, each matching 5 bases. The sample comprised whole blood. The bases are TGTGCCAGTAGTCCACTGCCGGGACCGTACTACGAGCAGTACTTC. Its protein product is CASSPLPGPYYEQYF.